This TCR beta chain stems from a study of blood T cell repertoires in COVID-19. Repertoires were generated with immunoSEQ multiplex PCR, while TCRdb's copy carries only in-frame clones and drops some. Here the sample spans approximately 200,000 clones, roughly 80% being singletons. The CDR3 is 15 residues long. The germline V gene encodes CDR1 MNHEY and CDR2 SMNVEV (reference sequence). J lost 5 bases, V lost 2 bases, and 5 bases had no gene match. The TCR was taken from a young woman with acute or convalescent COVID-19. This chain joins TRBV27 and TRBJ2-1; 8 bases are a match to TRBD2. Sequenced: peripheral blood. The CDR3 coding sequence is TGTGCCAGCAGTTTACGAACTAGCGGCAACAATGAGCAGTTCTTC. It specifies CASSLRTSGNNEQFF.